Reported below is one TCR beta chain. Repertoires were generated with immunoSEQ multiplex PCR, while TCRdb's copy carries only in-frame clones and drops some. This sample has about 130,000 clones, with around 89% found just once. The CDR3 sequence is 20 residues long. V was clipped by 3 bases and J by 4 bases; unmatched bases: 19. Germline loops: CDR1 SGHRS, CDR2 YFSETQ. This entry belongs to a study of blood T cell repertoires in COVID-19. The source is a man in his fifties or sixties with COVID-19, enrolled during active disease. Sequencing was performed on peripheral blood. V usage is TRBV5-1 and J usage is TRBJ2-2, with 9 nucleotides matching TRBD1. CDR3 protein: CASSWSRTGVGSTVTGELFF. CDR3 DNA sequence: TGCGCCAGCAGCTGGAGCCGGACAGGGGTCGGTTCTACCGTCACCGGGGAGCTGTTTTTT.